A selection of T cell receptor beta chains follows, all from one sample in a study of blood T cell repertoires in COVID-19. Clones were sequenced by immunoSEQ multiplex PCR, and TCRdb holds only the in-frame ones, with some missing. This sample yields about 280,000 clones, of which approximately 89% are seen a single time; roughly 11% belongs to the top ten. The specimen was peripheral blood. These TCRs come from a woman aged 25 to 45 with COVID-19, enrolled during active disease. The CDR3 runs from the conserved cysteine through the conserved F or W. A D gene is named only where the DNA matches it firmly. Only part of the rows carry a size: once, few, many, or a class if the clone is expanded.

size: few; D: NA; length: 13; V: TRBV12-3/TRBV12-4; J: TRBJ2-2; CDR3: CASSLATYGELFF; DNA: TGTGCCAGCAGTTTAGCGACTTACGGGGAGCTGTTTTTT
size: NA; D: NA; length: 13; V: TRBV2; J: TRBJ1-2; CDR3: CASSRGPNYGYTF; DNA: TGTGCCAGCAGCCGGGGTCCTAACTATGGCTACACCTTC
size: NA; D: NA; length: 12; V: TRBV12-3/TRBV12-4; J: TRBJ2-2; CDR3: CAHSRGTGELFF; DNA: TGTGCCCACTCACGGGGGACCGGGGAGCTGTTTTTT
size: NA; D: TRBD2; length: 18; V: TRBV7-9; J: TRBJ2-7; CDR3: CASSHREVAGTFAYEQYF; DNA: TGTGCCAGCAGCCACCGGGAGGTAGCGGGGACCTTCGCCTACGAGCAGTACTTC
size: NA; D: NA; length: 17; V: TRBV5-1; J: TRBJ2-3; CDR3: CASRQTIAGTFGDTQYF; DNA: TGCGCCAGCAGACAGACCATTGCGGGGACCTTCGGAGATACGCAGTATTTT
size: NA; D: TRBD1; length: 15; V: TRBV5-1; J: TRBJ2-5; CDR3: CASSFQGALEETQYF; DNA: TGCGCCAGCAGCTTTCAGGGGGCGCTGGAAGAGACCCAGTACTTC
size: NA; D: NA; length: 14; V: TRBV7-9; J: TRBJ2-3; CDR3: CASSLSGPLDTQYF; DNA: TGTGCCAGCAGCTTAAGCGGGCCTTTGGATACGCAGTATTTT
size: NA; D: NA; length: 18; V: TRBV11-2; J: TRBJ2-2; CDR3: CASSFLGMGRGNTGELFF; DNA: TGTGCCAGCAGCTTTCTCGGGATGGGGCGGGGGAACACCGGGGAGCTGTTTTTT
size: NA; D: NA; length: 14; V: TRBV5-6; J: TRBJ1-1; CDR3: CASSFPPGSPEAFF; DNA: TGTGCCAGCAGCTTCCCCCCAGGCTCGCCTGAAGCTTTCTTT
size: NA; D: TRBD2; length: 16; V: TRBV18; J: TRBJ2-5; CDR3: CASSPLLAGGTRTQYF; DNA: TGTGCCAGCTCACCGCTACTAGCGGGGGGTACTCGGACCCAGTACTTC
size: NA; D: TRBD2; length: 19; V: TRBV5-1; J: TRBJ2-2; CDR3: CASSPSSLSGTKNTGELFF; DNA: TGCGCCAGCAGCCCGTCTTCCCTATCCGGGACTAAGAACACCGGGGAGCTGTTTTTT
size: few; D: TRBD2; length: 16; V: TRBV4-1; J: TRBJ2-3; CDR3: CASSQAGLARTDTQYF; DNA: TGCGCCAGCAGCCAAGCCGGACTAGCGCGGACAGATACGCAGTATTTT
size: NA; D: NA; length: 11; V: TRBV3-1/TRBV3-2; J: TRBJ2-5; CDR3: CASTRGETQYF; DNA: TGTGCCAGCACCCGAGGGGAGACCCAGTACTTC
size: NA; D: TRBD1; length: 15; V: TRBV6-5; J: TRBJ1-5; CDR3: CASARGQGSGQPQHF; DNA: TGTGCCAGCGCAAGGGGACAGGGATCAGGTCAGCCCCAGCATTTT
size: NA; D: NA; length: 13; V: TRBV6-5; J: TRBJ1-5; CDR3: CARAGGSNQPQHF; DNA: TGTGCCAGGGCCGGGGGGAGCAATCAGCCCCAGCATTTT
size: NA; D: NA; length: 14; V: TRBV3-1/TRBV3-2; J: TRBJ1-2; CDR3: CASRSQGIDYGYTF; DNA: TGTGCCAGCAGGTCCCAGGGGATTGACTATGGCTACACCTTC
size: NA; D: NA; length: 14; V: TRBV5-1; J: TRBJ2-1; CDR3: CASSLGQKYNEQFF; DNA: TGCGCCAGCAGCTTAGGACAGAAATACAATGAGCAGTTCTTC
size: NA; D: TRBD1; length: 13; V: TRBV5-1; J: TRBJ1-2; CDR3: CASSVRTGGGYTF; DNA: TGCGCCAGCAGCGTTCGGACAGGGGGTGGCTACACCTTC
size: NA; D: NA; length: 13; V: TRBV12-5; J: TRBJ1-1; CDR3: CASGFFGGTEAFF; DNA: TGTGCTAGTGGTTTTTTTGGAGGCACTGAAGCTTTCTTT
size: NA; D: TRBD1; length: 15; V: TRBV28; J: TRBJ1-1; CDR3: CASSWDSSMNTEAFF; DNA: TGTGCCAGCAGTTGGGACAGCTCCATGAACACTGAAGCTTTCTTT
size: NA; D: TRBD1; length: 15; V: TRBV10-1; J: TRBJ1-1; CDR3: CASSEGGTGNTEAFF; DNA: TGCGCCAGCAGTGAGGGGGGGACAGGGAACACTGAAGCTTTCTTT
size: NA; D: NA; length: 14; V: TRBV14; J: TRBJ2-2; CDR3: CASSLDSSTRELFF; DNA: TGTGCCAGCAGCCTCGACAGCTCTACCCGGGAGCTGTTTTTT
size: NA; D: TRBD1; length: 19; V: TRBV5-1; J: TRBJ1-2; CDR3: CASSLEEGQGWRWGYGYTF; DNA: TGCGCCAGCAGCTTGGAGGAGGGACAGGGCTGGCGTTGGGGCTATGGCTACACCTTC
size: once; D: NA; length: 14; V: TRBV27; J: TRBJ1-6; CDR3: CASRRVLPNSPLHF; DNA: TGTGCCAGCAGGAGGGTTCTGCCTAATTCACCCCTCCACTTT
size: once; D: NA; length: 14; V: TRBV5-1; J: TRBJ2-5; CDR3: CASTPPTAQETQYF; DNA: TGCGCCAGCACCCCCCCGACAGCCCAAGAGACCCAGTACTTC
size: NA; D: TRBD1; length: 14; V: TRBV6-1; J: TRBJ1-2; CDR3: CASSEATGTYGYTF; DNA: TGTGCCAGCAGTGAAGCGACAGGGACCTATGGCTACACCTTC
size: NA; D: NA; length: 16; V: TRBV6-5; J: TRBJ1-2; CDR3: CASSYSRHREIYGYTF; DNA: TGTGCCAGCAGTTACTCGAGACACAGGGAAATCTATGGCTACACCTTC
size: NA; D: TRBD2; length: 17; V: TRBV3-1/TRBV3-2; J: TRBJ2-1; CDR3: CASSQGSGGPKNNEQFF; DNA: TGTGCCAGCAGCCAAGGAAGCGGGGGACCGAAAAACAATGAGCAGTTCTTC
size: NA; D: NA; length: 15; V: TRBV6-5; J: TRBJ2-2; CDR3: CASSYKRKNTGELFF; DNA: TGTGCCAGCAGTTACAAGAGGAAGAACACCGGGGAGCTGTTTTTT
size: NA; D: TRBD2; length: 15; V: TRBV15; J: TRBJ2-3; CDR3: CATSRDSGGADTQYF; DNA: TGTGCCACCAGCAGAGATAGCGGGGGGGCAGATACGCAGTATTTT
size: NA; D: TRBD2; length: 17; V: TRBV6-1; J: TRBJ2-3; CDR3: CASSEALAGGLTDTQYF; DNA: TGTGCCAGCAGTGAAGCGCTGGCGGGGGGGCTTACAGATACGCAGTATTTT
size: NA; D: TRBD1; length: 14; V: TRBV7-2; J: TRBJ2-1; CDR3: CASSPGTAYNEQFF; DNA: TGTGCCAGCAGCCCCGGGACAGCCTACAATGAGCAGTTCTTC
size: NA; D: NA; length: 15; V: TRBV6-5; J: TRBJ2-3; CDR3: CASSLDGRRTDTQYF; DNA: TGTGCCAGCAGCCTCGACGGGAGACGCACAGATACGCAGTATTTT
size: NA; D: TRBD2; length: 15; V: TRBV7-2; J: TRBJ2-7; CDR3: CASVIYGTSGYEQYF; DNA: TGTGCCAGCGTTATCTACGGGACTAGCGGCTACGAGCAGTACTTC
size: NA; D: TRBD2; length: 16; V: TRBV7-9; J: TRBJ2-1; CDR3: CASSLTPGLAENEQFF; DNA: TGTGCCAGCAGCTTAACTCCGGGACTAGCGGAGAATGAGCAGTTCTTC
size: NA; D: NA; length: 14; V: TRBV6-1; J: TRBJ1-6; CDR3: CASSEVRYNSPLHF; DNA: TGTGCCAGCAGTGAGGTCAGATATAATTCACCCCTCCACTTT
size: once; D: TRBD1; length: 16; V: TRBV3-1/TRBV3-2; J: TRBJ1-2; CDR3: CASSQGGTARLYGYTF; DNA: TGTGCCAGCAGCCAAGGGGGGACAGCGAGACTCTATGGCTACACCTTC
size: once; D: NA; length: 14; V: TRBV27; J: TRBJ1-2; CDR3: CASSLQGTNYGYTF; DNA: TGTGCCAGCAGTTTACAGGGAACAAACTATGGCTACACCTTC
size: NA; D: NA; length: 15; V: TRBV2; J: TRBJ1-5; CDR3: CASSVEVVLGQPQHF; DNA: TGTGCCAGCAGCGTGGAGGTGGTGTTGGGTCAGCCCCAGCATTTT
size: NA; D: NA; length: 13; V: TRBV12-3/TRBV12-4; J: TRBJ1-5; CDR3: CASSPMLGLPQHF; DNA: TGTGCCAGCAGTCCTATGTTGGGACTGCCCCAGCATTTT
size: NA; D: NA; length: 11; V: TRBV20-1; J: TRBJ2-3; CDR3: CGWDNTDTQYF; DNA: TGCGGTTGGGACAACACAGATACGCAGTATTTT
size: few; D: TRBD2; length: 18; V: TRBV4-1; J: TRBJ2-1; CDR3: CASSQVDLGLAGGNEQFF; DNA: TGCGCCAGCAGCCAAGTCGACCTGGGACTAGCGGGTGGCAATGAGCAGTTCTTC
size: once; D: NA; length: 11; V: TRBV6-5; J: TRBJ1-5; CDR3: CAGLYKEPQHF; DNA: TGTGCCGGACTTTATAAAGAGCCCCAGCATTTT
size: NA; D: TRBD2; length: 13; V: TRBV2; J: TRBJ2-1; CDR3: CASGTSGGAEQFF; DNA: TGTGCCAGCGGGACTAGCGGGGGGGCTGAGCAGTTCTTC
size: NA; D: TRBD2; length: 14; V: TRBV29-1; J: TRBJ2-2; CDR3: CSSSGGANTGELFF; DNA: TGCAGCTCGAGCGGGGGGGCGAACACCGGGGAGCTGTTTTTT
size: many; D: TRBD1; length: 13; V: TRBV6-5; J: TRBJ2-7; CDR3: CASGDRGIYEQYF; DNA: TGTGCCAGCGGAGACAGGGGAATCTACGAGCAGTACTTC
size: few; D: TRBD1; length: 14; V: TRBV19; J: TRBJ1-1; CDR3: CASSNGGRGTEAFF; DNA: TGTGCCAGTAGTAACGGTGGCAGGGGGACTGAAGCTTTCTTT
size: NA; D: TRBD2; length: 18; V: TRBV5-1; J: TRBJ2-3; CDR3: CASSRATSGGPITDTQYF; DNA: TGCGCCAGCAGCCGGGCGACTAGCGGGGGGCCTATCACAGATACGCAGTATTTT
size: once; D: TRBD1; length: 15; V: TRBV20-1; J: TRBJ1-2; CDR3: CSASRGQGALYGYTF; DNA: TGCAGTGCTAGTAGAGGACAGGGGGCCCTCTATGGCTACACCTTC
size: NA; D: NA; length: 12; V: TRBV10-3; J: TRBJ2-1; CDR3: CAISESGAEQFF; DNA: TGTGCCATCAGTGAGTCGGGGGCAGAGCAGTTCTTC
size: NA; D: NA; length: 15; V: TRBV4-1; J: TRBJ2-4; CDR3: CASSQVTGQRGIQYF; DNA: TGCGCCAGCAGCCAAGTAACCGGACAGCGAGGCATTCAGTACTTC
size: once; D: TRBD2; length: 15; V: TRBV2; J: TRBJ2-5; CDR3: CASSRLAGGRGTQYF; DNA: TGTGCCAGCAGTAGGCTAGCGGGGGGCCGTGGGACCCAGTACTTC
size: NA; D: NA; length: 14; V: TRBV25-1; J: TRBJ1-1; CDR3: CASSGRRDSTEAFF; DNA: TGTGCCAGCAGTGGACGCCGGGACTCCACTGAAGCTTTCTTT